Sequencing of this T cell receptor (beta chain) was carried out in a study of Graves' ophthalmopathy and Graves' hyperthyroidism. The authors amplified TCR beta CDR3 regions from RNA transcripts. First-round RT-PCR used HTBI primers; second-round multiplex PCR followed. TCRdb re-called the multiplex PCR reads with MiXCR, one entry per CDR3 protein. The sample consists of over 450,000 distinct CDR3 sequences, about 15% of them appearing once. This clonotype was counted between two and nine times. What it binds is not known. This CDR3 spans 16 amino acids. Germline loops: CDR1 LNHDA, CDR2 SQIVND (reference sequence). Germline trimming cut 5 bases from V and 1 base from J; bases unmatched to any gene: 10. PBMCs had their origin in fresh peripheral blood (over 8.5 ml). Study observations and caveats: Discrimination between ophthalmopathy and stable hyperthyroidism by a 13-signature model showed about 88% sensitivity and less than 84% specificity. Blood also contained most of the expanded thyroid clonotypes above 0.001 frequency.

The J gene is TRBJ1-1, the V gene TRBV19; 7 nucleotides match TRBD1. Sequencing was carried out using blood. The source of this sequence is a young woman with Graves' ophthalmopathy. CDR3 DNA sequence: TGTGCCAGTAGTGTTAATCCGGGACAGCGGAACACTGAAGCTTTCTTT. This encodes CASSVNPGQRNTEAFF.